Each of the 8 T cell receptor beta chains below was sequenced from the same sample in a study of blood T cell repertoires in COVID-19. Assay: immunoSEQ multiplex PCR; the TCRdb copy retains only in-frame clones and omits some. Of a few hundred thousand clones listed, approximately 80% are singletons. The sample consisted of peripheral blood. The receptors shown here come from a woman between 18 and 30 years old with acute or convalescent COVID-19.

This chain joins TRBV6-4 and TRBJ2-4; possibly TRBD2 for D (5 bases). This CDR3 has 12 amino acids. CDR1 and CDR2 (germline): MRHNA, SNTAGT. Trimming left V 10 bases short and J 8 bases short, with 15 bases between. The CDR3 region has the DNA TGTGCCATGCACCGGGATGTGCACATTCAGTACTTC. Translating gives CAMHRDVHIQYF.

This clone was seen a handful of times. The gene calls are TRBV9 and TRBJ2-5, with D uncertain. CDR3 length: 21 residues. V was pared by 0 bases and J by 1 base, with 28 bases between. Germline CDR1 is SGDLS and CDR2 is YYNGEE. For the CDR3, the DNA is TGTGCCAGCAGCGTAGGTGGTACAGAAGCTACGAACCGACGACCCCAAGAGACCCAGTACTTC. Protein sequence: CASSVGGTEATNRRPQETQYF.

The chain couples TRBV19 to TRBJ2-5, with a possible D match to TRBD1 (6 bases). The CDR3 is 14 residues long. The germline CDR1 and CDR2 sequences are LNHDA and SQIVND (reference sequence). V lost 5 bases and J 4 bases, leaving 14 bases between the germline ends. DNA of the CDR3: TGTGCCAGTAGTCGGACGGACAGCGGAGAGACCCAGTACTTC. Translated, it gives CASSRTDSGETQYF.

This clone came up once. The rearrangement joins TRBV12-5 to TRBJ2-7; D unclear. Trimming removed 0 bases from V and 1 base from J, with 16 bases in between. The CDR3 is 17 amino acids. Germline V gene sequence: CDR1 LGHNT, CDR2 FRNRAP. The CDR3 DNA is TGTGCTAGTGGTTTGGTCCCTCCTCCACTGGTTTCCTACGAGCAGTACTTC. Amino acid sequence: CASGLVPPPLVSYEQYF.

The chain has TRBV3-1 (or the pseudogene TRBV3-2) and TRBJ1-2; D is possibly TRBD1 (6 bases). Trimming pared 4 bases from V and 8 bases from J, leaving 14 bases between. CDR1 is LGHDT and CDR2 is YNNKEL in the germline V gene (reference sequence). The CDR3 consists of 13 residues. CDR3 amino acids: CASSRTQGIGYTF. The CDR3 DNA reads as TGTGCCAGCAGCCGCACACAGGGTATCGGCTACACCTTC.

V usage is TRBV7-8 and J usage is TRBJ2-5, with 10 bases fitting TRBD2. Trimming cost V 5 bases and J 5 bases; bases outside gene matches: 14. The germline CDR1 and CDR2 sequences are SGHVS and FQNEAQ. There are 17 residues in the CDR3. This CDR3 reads CASSRDLAGGSWETQYF. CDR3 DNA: TGTGCCAGCAGCCGAGATTTAGCGGGAGGTTCATGGGAGACCCAGTACTTC.

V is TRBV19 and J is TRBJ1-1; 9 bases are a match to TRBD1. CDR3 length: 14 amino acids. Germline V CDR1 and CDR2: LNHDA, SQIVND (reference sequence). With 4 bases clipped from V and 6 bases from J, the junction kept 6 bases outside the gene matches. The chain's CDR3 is CASSKQGALAEAFF. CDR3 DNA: TGTGCCAGTAGTAAACAGGGGGCTCTCGCTGAAGCTTTCTTT. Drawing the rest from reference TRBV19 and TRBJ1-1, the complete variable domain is DGGITQSPKYLFRKEGQNVTLSCEQNLNHDAMYWYRQDPGQGLRLIYYSQIVNDFQKGDIAEGYSVSREKKESFPLTVTSAQKNPTAFYLCASSKQGALAEAFFGQGTRLTVV.

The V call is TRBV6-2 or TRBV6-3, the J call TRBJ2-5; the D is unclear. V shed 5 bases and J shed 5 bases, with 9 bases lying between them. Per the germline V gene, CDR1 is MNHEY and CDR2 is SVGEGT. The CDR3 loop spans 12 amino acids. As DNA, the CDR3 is TGTGCCAGCAGTCGAAAAGCGGAGACCCAGTACTTC. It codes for CASSRKAETQYF.